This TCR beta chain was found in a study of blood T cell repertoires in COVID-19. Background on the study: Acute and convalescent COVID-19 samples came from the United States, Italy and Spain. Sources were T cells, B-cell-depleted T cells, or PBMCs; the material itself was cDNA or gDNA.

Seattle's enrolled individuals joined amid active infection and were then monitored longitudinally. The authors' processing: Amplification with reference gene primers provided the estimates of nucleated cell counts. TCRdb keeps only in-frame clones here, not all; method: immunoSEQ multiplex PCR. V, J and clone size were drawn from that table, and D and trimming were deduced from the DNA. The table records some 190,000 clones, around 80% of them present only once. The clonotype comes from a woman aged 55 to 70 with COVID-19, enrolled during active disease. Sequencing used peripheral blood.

CDR3 DNA sequence: TGTGCCAGTAGCTTAGGACATCGCATTAATGAGCAGTTCTTC. Amino acid sequence: CASSLGHRINEQFF. This chain joins TRBV19 and TRBJ2-1, with D possibly being TRBD1 (5 bases). This CDR3 has 14 residues. Germline CDR1 LNHDA, CDR2 SQIVND (reference sequence). V lost 6 bases, J lost 7 bases, and 16 bases lay in between.